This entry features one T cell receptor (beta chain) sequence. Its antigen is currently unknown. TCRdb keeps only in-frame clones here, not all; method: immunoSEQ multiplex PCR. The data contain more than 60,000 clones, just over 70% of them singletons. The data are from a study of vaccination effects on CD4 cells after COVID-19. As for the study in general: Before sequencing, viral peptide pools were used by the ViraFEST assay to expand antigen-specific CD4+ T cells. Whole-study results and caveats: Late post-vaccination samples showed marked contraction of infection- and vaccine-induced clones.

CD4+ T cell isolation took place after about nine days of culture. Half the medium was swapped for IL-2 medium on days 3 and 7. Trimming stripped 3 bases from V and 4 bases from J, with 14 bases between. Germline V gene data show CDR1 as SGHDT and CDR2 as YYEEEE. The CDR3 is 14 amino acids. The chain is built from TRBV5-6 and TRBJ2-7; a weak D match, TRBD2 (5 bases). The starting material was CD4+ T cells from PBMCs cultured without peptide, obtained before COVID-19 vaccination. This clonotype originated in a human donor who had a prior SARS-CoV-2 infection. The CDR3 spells CASSSGGSTYEQYF. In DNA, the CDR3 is TGTGCCAGCAGCTCTGGCGGGTCTACTTACGAGCAGTACTTC.